Sequencing of this TCR beta chain was carried out in a study of blood T cell repertoires in COVID-19. For the study at large: Acute-phase and convalescent COVID-19 samples originated in the United States, Italy and Spain. PBMCs, B-cell-depleted T cells, or T cells were the source of the cDNA or gDNA that made up the material.

From germline, CDR1 is SGDLS and CDR2 YYNGEE. The CDR3 sequence is 15 residues long. Unmatched junction bases numbered 7, after V lost 3 bases and J lost 2 bases. This clone was detected once. As processed by the authors: Nucleated cell number was recorded as an estimate derived from reference gene primer amplification. The repertoire was sequenced with immunoSEQ multiplex PCR; TCRdb's copy has only in-frame clones and lacks some. V and J calls and clone size are those listed in that table; D and trimming were worked out from the DNA. The sample consists of approximately 120,000 clones, 65% to 90% of them appearing once.

What was sequenced was peripheral blood. The clonotype originates from a woman aged 80 or over with active or convalescent COVID-19. J is TRBJ2-5 and V is TRBV9; TRBD2 matches 7 bases. The CDR3: CASSAQRGGQETQYF. Here the CDR3 DNA reads TGTGCCAGCAGCGCCCAGCGCGGGGGTCAAGAGACCCAGTACTTC.